The next 22 T cell receptor beta chains were all read from a single sample in a study of blood T cell repertoires in COVID-19. Profiling relied on immunoSEQ multiplex PCR, and the TCRdb table lists in-frame clones only, not all of them. This table has hundreds of thousands of clones, about nine tenths appearing once. Source material: PBMCs or T cells enriched from blood (not recorded which). The source is a woman aged 50 to 60 in a cohort exposed to, infected with or recovered from COVID-19 (not recorded which).

This clone was detected only once. The chain uses TRBV21-1 and TRBJ2-1; TRBD2, the table's D call, lacks a check against the DNA. TRBV21-1 is described as a pseudogene. This CDR3 is 20 amino acids long. The CDR3 spells CASSKTPPGLAGGGFYEQFF. CDR3 nucleotides: TGTGCCAGCAGCAAAACACCTCCGGGACTAGCGGGGGGGGGTTTTTATGAGCAGTTCTTC.

The chain carries TRBV5-5 and TRBJ1-2, with 10 positions matching TRBD1. The CDR3 length is 16 residues. Germline V gene data show CDR1 as SGHKS and CDR2 as YYEKEE (reference sequence). The ends lost 1 base at V and 8 bases at J; junction bases unmatched: 11. CDR3 bases: TGTGCCAGCAGCTTGAGGAATGTAGGACAGGGGGACGGCTACACCTTC. It encodes CASSLRNVGQGDGYTF.

V and J are TRBV29-1 and TRBJ1-2, with D perhaps TRBD1 (6 bases). The germline V gene has CDR1 SQVTM and CDR2 ANQGSEA. This CDR3 comprises 16 residues. V shed 3 bases and J shed 3 bases, with 20 bases lying between them. Here the CDR3 reads CSVDRGRVGADYGYTF. CDR3 nucleotide sequence: TGCAGCGTTGACCGGGGCCGAGTGGGGGCAGACTATGGCTACACCTTC. Using reference TRBV29-1 and TRBJ1-2 for the parts outside the CDR3, the full variable domain is SAVISQKPSRDICQRGTSLTIQCQVDSQVTMMFWYRQQPGQSLTLIATANQGSEATYESGFVIDKFPISRPNLTFSTLTVSNMSPEDSSIYLCSVDRGRVGADYGYTFGSGTRLTVV.

This chain uses TRBV7-3 with TRBJ2-3, with TRBD2 matching 9 bases. Germline V gene lookup returns CDR1 SGHTA and CDR2 FQGTGA. Trimming at V came to 5 bases and at J to 4 bases, leaving 4 bases not matched to a gene. This CDR3 has 14 amino acids. The DNA for the CDR3 is TGTGCCAGCAGCCCAAGGACTAGCGCAGATACGCAGTATTTT. It codes for CASSPRTSADTQYF.

The chain couples TRBV7-2 to TRBJ2-3, with D maybe TRBD2 (5 bases). The CDR3 length is 14 residues. Trimming stripped 4 bases from V and 9 bases from J, with 17 bases between. Germline V gives CDR1 SGHTA, CDR2 FQGNSA. The CDR3 here is CASSWNAGGETQYF. The CDR3 coding sequence is TGTGCCAGCAGCTGGAACGCGGGTGGGGAGACGCAGTATTTT.

The chain employs TRBV7-2 and TRBJ1-1, with 7 bases identical to TRBD1. The germline CDR1 and CDR2 sequences are SGHTA and FQGNSA. Germline trimming cut 4 bases from V and 2 bases from J; bases unmatched to any gene: 7. This CDR3 region has 15 residues. The CDR3 loop is CASSSSGTVNTEAFF. The CDR3 nucleotides read TGTGCCAGCAGCTCCTCCGGGACAGTAAACACTGAAGCTTTCTTT.

The rearrangement links TRBV10-3 to TRBJ1-2; 7 bases fit TRBD1. The V and J ends lost 3 bases and 0 bases, in that order; junction bases with no gene match: 7. Germline CDR1 and CDR2: ENHRY and SYGVKD. The CDR3 consists of 16 residues. The DNA of the CDR3 is TGTGCCATCAGTGACCAGGGGGTTACGGCTAACTATGGCTACACCTTC. It yields the protein CAISDQGVTANYGYTF.

The rearrangement joins TRBV19 to TRBJ2-3; 7 bases map to TRBD1. This CDR3 region has 15 residues. The germline gives CDR1 LNHDA, CDR2 SQIVND (reference sequence). J lost 6 bases, V lost 5 bases, and 11 bases had no gene match. The CDR3 reads CASSPRPTGSDTQYF. The CDR3 DNA sequence: TGTGCCAGTAGTCCAAGACCGACAGGGTCGGATACGCAGTATTTT. Supplemented by reference TRBV19 and TRBJ2-3, the full variable domain reads DGGITQSPKYLFRKEGQNVTLSCEQNLNHDAMYWYRQDPGQGLRLIYYSQIVNDFQKGDIAEGYSVSREKKESFPLTVTSAQKNPTAFYLCASSPRPTGSDTQYFGPGTRLTVL.

CDR3 amino acids: CASSQDRVEKLFF. Written as DNA, the CDR3 is TGCGCCAGCAGCCAAGACAGGGTTGAAAAACTGTTTTTT. The chain has TRBV4-3 and TRBJ1-4, with D perhaps matching TRBD1 (5 bases). The CDR3 covers 13 residues. Deletions cut 0 bases from V and 7 bases from J, with 6 bases between. From germline, CDR1 is LGHNA and CDR2 YSLEER.

This clone was picked up one time. The germline gene is not matched at one end of the junction; a read error may be the cause. The CDR3 region has the DNA TGTGCCAGCAGTCAAGATAGGAGGGGTGATTCACCCCTCCACTTT. Translated: CASSQDRRGDSPLHF. This chain links TRBV3-1 (or the pseudogene TRBV3-2) with TRBJ1-6; tentatively, D is TRBD1 (5 bases). Germline V gene lookup returns CDR1 LGHDT and CDR2 YNNKEL (reference sequence). There are 15 residues in the CDR3.

The CDR3 coding sequence is TGCAGCATTGGGACAGAGGCTAGCTACGAGCAGTACTTC. Its translation is CSIGTEASYEQYF. V is TRBV29-1 and J is TRBJ2-7; TRBD1 matches 7 bases. Trimming removed 8 bases from V and 3 bases from J; junction bases left unmatched: 10. The CDR3 covers 13 residues. CDR1 is SQVTM and CDR2 is ANQGSEA in the germline V gene.

This sequence joins TRBV27 and TRBJ1-1; D uncertain. The CDR3 loop spans 15 amino acids. Germline V gene lookup returns CDR1 MNHEY and CDR2 SMNVEV (reference sequence). Trimming left V 0 bases short and J 6 bases short, with 14 bases between. DNA for the CDR3: TGTGCCAGCAGTTTATCGGGTACGGGTCGTGCTGAAGCTTTCTTT. It yields the protein CASSLSGTGRAEAFF.

The V gene is TRBV5-1, the J gene TRBJ2-2; 8 bases align to TRBD1. The CDR3 runs 16 residues. Unmatched junction bases numbered 5, after V lost 0 bases and J lost 4 bases. The germline CDR1 and CDR2 sequences are SGHRS and YFSETQ. DNA for the CDR3: TGCGCCAGCAGCTTGGACCCAGGGGGCCGCACCGGGGAGCTGTTTTTT. Translation gives CASSLDPGGRTGELFF.

The chain is built from TRBV6-1 and TRBJ1-2; D not certain. The CDR3 totals 16 residues. From germline, CDR1 is MNHNS and CDR2 SASEGT. V lost 2 bases to trimming and J lost 4 bases, with 17 bases between them. The DNA for the CDR3 is TGTGCCAGCAGTGAAATGAGTGGGCCCGCGGGCTATGGCTACACCTTC. Its translation: CASSEMSGPAGYGYTF.

In its sample, this clone was seen a few times. The J gene is TRBJ2-1, the V gene TRBV30, with 10 bases matching TRBD2. CDR1 is GTSNPN, CDR2 SVGIG, per germline (reference sequence). This CDR3 has 14 residues. Losses at the gene ends were 5 bases for V and 3 bases for J; bases not matched to a gene: 4. The CDR3 loop is CAWGGLADYNEQFF. The DNA of the CDR3 is TGTGCCTGGGGTGGACTAGCGGACTACAATGAGCAGTTCTTC.

This chain joins TRBV6-5 and TRBJ1-2, with 8 bases aligning to TRBD1. The CDR3 is 13 amino acids. V was pared by 6 bases and J by 5 bases, with 5 bases of the junction left unmatched. Germline V gene sequence: CDR1 MNHEY, CDR2 SVGAGI. The DNA of the CDR3 is TGTGCCAGCAGCCTAGACAGGGGTTATGGCTACACCTTC. Encoded protein: CASSLDRGYGYTF.

The chain uses TRBV5-1 and TRBJ2-7; TRBD1 aligns across 10 bases. The junction had 3 bases not matched to a gene; V was cut back by 2 bases and J by 4 bases. The CDR3 has 14 amino acids. Germline lookup yields CDR1 SGHRS and CDR2 YFSETQ. CDR3 coding DNA: TGCGCCAGCAGCTTCGGGACAGGGGCATACGAGCAGTACTTC. Its translation is CASSFGTGAYEQYF.

The J gene is TRBJ2-2, the V gene TRBV10-2; 10 nucleotides match TRBD1. CDR3 length equals 14 residues. Per the germline V gene, CDR1 is WSHSY and CDR2 is SAAADI. Trimming removed 6 bases from V and 4 bases from J; junction bases left unmatched: 2. CDR3 sequence reads: CASRDRGSTGELFF. The CDR3 DNA sequence: TGCGCCAGCAGGGACAGGGGGTCCACCGGGGAGCTGTTTTTT.

This clone was seen once. The rearrangement joins TRBV7-2 to TRBJ2-5; D gene uncertain. Germline loops: CDR1 SGHTA, CDR2 FQGNSA. V lost 3 bases and J 2 bases, leaving 7 bases between the germline ends. The CDR3 covers 13 residues. The DNA of the CDR3 is TGTGCCAGCAGCTTTTCCAGACAAGAGACCCAGTACTTC. Translation: CASSFSRQETQYF.

This chain links TRBV18 with TRBJ1-1; tentatively, D is TRBD1 (6 bases). This CDR3 comprises 16 residues. Per the germline V gene, CDR1 is KGHSH and CDR2 is LQKENI. The V end was cut by 2 bases, the J end by 5 bases, with 18 bases between. The CDR3: CASSPVTGRAGTEAFF. CDR3 sequence (DNA): TGTGCCAGCTCACCAGTTACAGGGAGGGCTGGGACTGAAGCTTTCTTT.

The V call is TRBV27, the J call TRBJ1-2, with 7 bases that match TRBD1. Germline V gives CDR1 MNHEY, CDR2 SMNVEV (reference sequence). The CDR3 extends over 15 amino acids. V lost 5 bases to trimming and J lost 7 bases; unmatched junction nucleotides: 13. The DNA of the CDR3 is TGTGCCAGCAGTGGATACAGGGGCCCCTACTTTGGCTACACCTTC. Its translation: CASSGYRGPYFGYTF.

This clone was counted once. The CDR3 DNA reads TGTGCCAGCTCACGACCTCCAGGCAATAATTCACCCCTCCACTTT. It codes for CASSRPPGNNSPLHF. The chain joins TRBV18 to TRBJ1-6, with D unresolved. This CDR3 has 15 residues. Germline-derived CDR1 and CDR2 are KGHSH and LQKENI. V lost 4 bases, J lost 5 bases, and 12 bases lay in between.